This T cell receptor beta chain was sequenced in a study of patients and donors after allogeneic stem cell transplantation (dated by TCRdb to the early 2020s). As for this clonotype: Its antigen specificity is not known. No base-level quality is on record; no much larger clone is a single base apart.

The library relied on RT-PCR. TCRdb shows the sequencer as NextSeq 550. TCRdb reworked the public reads: Q25 trimming with fastp, MiXCR clone assembly, productive beta chains retained. Rows merge per CDR3 protein into single entries with the most common DNA and genes. A total of 80,000 to 90,000 distinct CDR3 sequences appear in this sample, about 44% of them only once. The top ten constitute under 70% of the sample. The CDR3, from cysteine to phenylalanine, totals 14 residues. Only the CDR3 DNA stays, 42 bases, in frame from base 1. Germline trimming: 6 bases from V, 2 bases from J; junction bases outside gene matches: 7. From the germline V gene, CDR1 is MNHEY and CDR2 is SVGEGT.

This sequence was found in a human donor who was either an allogeneic HSCT recipient or a stem cell or donor lymphocyte infusion donor (not recorded which). It is not recorded whose cells these are; they may come from a transplant donor. Sequenced: blood, either unsorted or a sorted T cell fraction (not recorded which). The sequence is built from TRBV6-2 or TRBV6-3 and TRBJ2-7, with 7 junctional bases fitting TRBD1. The CDR3 region reads CASREVGTAYEQYF. The DNA sequence is as follows: TGTGCCAGCAGGGAAGTTGGGACAGCCTACGAGCAGTACTTC.